This entry features one T cell receptor (beta chain) sequence. Its antigen remains unidentified. Base quality data are lacking; no much larger clone is found one base away. The data derive from a study of T-cell reconstitution after alpha-beta-depleted transplantation in children (dated by TCRdb to 2016 to 2017). Study-level background: The study quantitatively tracked T-cell immune reconstitution after TCRalphabeta/CD19-depleted allogeneic hematopoietic cell transplantation in children using TCR repertoire profiling.

The library was generated by PCR. The sequencing machine was an Illumina HiSeq 2500. Molecular barcoding was employed in the preparation of TCR libraries, with unique molecular identifiers being used to normalize TCRbeta repertoire quantification. The public reads were reanalyzed by TCRdb: fastp trimming at Q25, MiXCR alignment, in-frame beta chains only. Rows are unified per CDR3 protein, each entry keeping the most common DNA and genes. A total of some 500,000 distinct CDR3 sequences appear in this sample, less than 35% of them only once. The ten largest account for more than 2% of the sample. Sequences SQVTM (CDR1) and ANQGSEA (CDR2) are obtained from the germline V gene. The CDR3, cysteine through phenylalanine, is 13 amino acids long. CDR3 DNA is the only sequence kept; it has 39 bases, read in frame from the first base. V is reduced by 0 bases and J by 4 bases, leaving a spacing of 9 bases between them.

Here the chain combines TRBV29-1 and TRBJ1-2, with the identity of the D gene unclear. The origin of this receptor is a human donor who donated a stem cell graft to a child with aplastic anemia. Sequenced material: PBMCs from the stem cell graft donor, taken from the stem cell graft. DNA sequence: TGCAGCGTTGAAGAGGGTAGGGCCTATGGCTACACCTTC. It translates to CSVEEGRAYGYTF.